These T cell receptor beta chains were read from a single sample in a study of cytomegalovirus exposure and HLA in healthy donors. TCRdb's copy holds only in-frame clones and misses some; the assay was immunoSEQ multiplex PCR. The sample includes 150,000 or so clones, 89% of them seen just once. Sequencing used PBMCs. The receptors originated from a woman aged 18-29 years in good health and CMV-seropositive. Both conserved end residues are part of each CDR3.

TRBV5-1 CASSPVYNEQFF
TRBV19 CASSIRATNEKLFF
TRBV5-1 CASSLDAGGRTEAFF
TRBV6-5 CASNRGSFTEAFF
TRBV2 CASQEGTGHYNEQFF
TRBV29-1 CSVRSGAPYGYTF
TRBV27 CASRIAGGSYPSTDTQYF
TRBV13 CASSWTGVNSPLHF
TRBV2 CASTGLAKETQYF
TRBV7-9 CASSFLSSTERQFF
TRBV29-1 CSVEEYGETQYF
TRBV6-5 CASSAPGLASYEQYF
TRBV7-6 CASSPRTGLYNEQFF
TRBV5-1 CASKEGEGETQYF
TRBV19 CASSHRGGNEQFF
TRBV11-2 CASSLQASGSYEQYF
TRBV5-4 CASSLQGLAGDEQFF
TRBV2 CASSDPNYEQYF
TRBV28 CASSPRAGGRGELFF
TRBV21-1 CASSKLRQGYEQYF
TRBV29-1 CSARTGGVNTEAFF
TRBV11-2 CASTPSSGNTIYF
TRBV28 CASSRAGAIIEGTEAFF
TRBV5-4 CATQGGREDTQYF
TRBV23-1 CASSQQQGAYEQYF
TRBV14 CASSQAGESSPLHF
TRBV27 CASSTSDRFRLRGYTF
TRBV30 CAWSPGLGSADTQYF
TRBV7-2 CASSFGLAGGEDTQYF
TRBV6-5 CASSFQGETQYF
TRBV7-9 CATLFMNTEAFF
TRBV2 CASTTGSETNEKLFF
TRBV25-1 CASSGQVPSGYTF
TRBV6-1 CASSERGDTYEQYF
TRBV19 CASRAGRYGYTF
TRBV5-6 CASSLDLAASYNEQFF
TRBV29-1 CSVERGMNTEAFF